This entry describes one T cell receptor (beta chain). Per the original methods: Reference gene primer amplification gave nucleated cell count estimates. The protocol was immunoSEQ multiplex PCR, while the TCRdb copy is restricted to in-frame clones and leaves out a portion. V, J and clone size were drawn from that table, and D and trimming were deduced from the DNA. The repertoire holds just over 150,000 clones, with 75% to 85% as singletons. Germline-derived CDR1 and CDR2 are LNHNV and YYDKDF (reference sequence). The V and J ends lost 5 bases and 0 bases, in that order; junction bases with no gene match: 11. The CDR3 consists of 18 residues. The sample comes from a study of blood T cell repertoires in COVID-19. Turning to the study itself: Collection of acute and convalescent COVID-19 samples took place in the United States, Italy and Spain. PBMCs, B-cell-depleted T cells, or T cells provided the cDNA or gDNA that made up the material.

The V and J genes are TRBV15 and TRBJ2-3; TRBD2 matches 10 bases. This receptor was taken from a man aged 55 to 70 with acute or convalescent COVID-19. The sample was peripheral blood. CDR3 DNA sequence: TGTGCCACCAGCTTGGGTAGCGGGGGGTCATCTAGCACAGATACGCAGTATTTT. This codes for CATSLGSGGSSSTDTQYF. The complete variable domain, with remaining parts taken from reference TRBV15 and TRBJ2-3, reads DAMVIQNPRYQVTQFGKPVTLSCSQTLNHNVMYWYQQKSSQAPKLLFHYYDKDFNNEADTPDNFQSRRPNTSFCFLDIRSPGLGDTAMYLCATSLGSGGSSSTDTQYFGPGTRLTVL.